The 22 T cell receptor beta chains below come from one sample, sequenced in a study of cytomegalovirus exposure and HLA in healthy donors. The PCR was carried out with 60 Vbeta primers and 13 Jbeta primers. Produced via immunoSEQ multiplex PCR; TCRdb's table is partial and in-frame only. The sample contains under 200,000 clones, over 65% of which appear only once. The sequenced sample was PBMCs. The receptors come from a middle-aged woman in good health and CMV-seropositive.

The CDR3 DNA reads TGTGCCAGTCGGACTAGCGGGGGCCACACCGGGGAGCTGTTTTTT. Translating gives CASRTSGGHTGELFF. This sequence joins TRBV6-5 and TRBJ2-2; the match to TRBD2 covers 13 bases. V shed 9 bases, J shed 3 bases, and the junction held 4 bases outside the gene matches. This CDR3 contains 15 residues. Germline V gene data show CDR1 as MNHEY and CDR2 as SVGAGI.

Only one count was recorded for this clone. This rearrangement joins TRBV5-1 to TRBJ1-1; 9 nucleotides match TRBD1. Germline CDR1 and CDR2: SGHRS and YFSETQ. With V trimmed by 6 bases and J by 4 bases, 7 bases remained unmatched. This CDR3 has 14 amino acids. The CDR3 protein is CASKLSTGGTEAFF. CDR3 nucleotide sequence: TGCGCCAGCAAATTGTCGACAGGGGGCACTGAAGCTTTCTTT.

This clone was observed a handful of times. This chain uses TRBV9 with TRBJ1-1; D might be TRBD1 (6 bases). The CDR3 is made up of 14 amino acids. Trimming shortened V by 3 bases and J by 10 bases, and 19 bases separated the two germline ends. Germline V gene data show CDR1 as SGDLS and CDR2 as YYNGEE. The CDR3 loop is CASSADSLTWRAFF. In nucleotides, the CDR3 is TGTGCCAGCAGCGCGGACAGCCTCACCTGGCGAGCTTTCTTT.

This clone has a handful of counts. The rearrangement joins TRBV5-1 to TRBJ2-5; TRBD2 matches 10 bases. Germline CDR1 is SGHRS and CDR2 is YFSETQ. The CDR3 loop spans 16 amino acids. V lost 5 bases to trimming and J lost 4 bases; unmatched junction nucleotides: 11. For the CDR3, the DNA is TGCGCCAGCAGTCCCGGGACTAGCGCTAACATAGAGACCCAGTACTTC. Translating it yields CASSPGTSANIETQYF.

This chain uses TRBV6-6 with TRBJ1-2; TRBD1 might be the D (6 bases). V lost 6 bases and J 5 bases, leaving 13 bases between the germline ends. From germline, CDR1 is MNHNY and CDR2 SVGAGI (reference sequence). This CDR3 has 13 amino acids. In DNA form, the CDR3 reads TGTGCCAGCAGGGAGACAGGAACTTATGGCTACACCTTC. Amino acid sequence: CASRETGTYGYTF.

V usage is TRBV7-2 and J usage is TRBJ1-1, with D possibly TRBD1 on 6 matching bases. Germline V gene sequence: CDR1 SGHTA, CDR2 FQGNSA. Trimming left V 7 bases short and J 5 bases short, with 20 bases between. This CDR3 contains 15 residues. The CDR3 region is CASNPQGLRGTEAFF. DNA of the CDR3: TGTGCCAGCAACCCACAGGGTCTGAGGGGGACTGAAGCTTTCTTT.

This clone was found a few times. The chain employs TRBV28 and TRBJ1-3; TRBD1 might be the D (6 bases). CDR3 length: 15 residues. Between the trimmed V and J ends, which lost 1 base and 5 bases, there was a span of 12 bases. Per germline, CDR1 MDHEN and CDR2 SYDVKM. CDR3 amino acids: CASSLLGAQRNTIYF. The CDR3 nucleotides are TGTGCCAGCAGTTTATTGGGGGCTCAGAGAAACACCATATATTTT. The whole variable domain, filled in from reference TRBV28 and TRBJ1-3, reads DVKVTQSSRYLVKRTGEKVFLECVQDMDHENMFWYRQDPGLGLRLIYFSYDVKMKEKGDIPEGYSVSREKKERFSLILESASTNQTSMYLCASSLLGAQRNTIYFGEGSWLTVV.

The chain uses TRBV29-1 and TRBJ2-3; the match to TRBD1 covers 9 bases. Germline-derived CDR1 and CDR2 are SQVTM and ANQGSEA. This CDR3 has 14 amino acids. The ends lost 4 bases at V and 5 bases at J; junction bases unmatched: 7. CDR3: CSVGTGAPGDTQYF. CDR3 nucleotide sequence: TGCAGCGTTGGGACAGGGGCTCCAGGAGATACGCAGTATTTT.

The chain uses TRBV28 and TRBJ2-7, with a weak D call TRBD1 (6 bases). Germline values: CDR1 MDHEN, CDR2 SYDVKM. The length of the CDR3 is 14 residues. Trimming removed 6 bases from V and 4 bases from J, with 16 bases in between. DNA of the CDR3: TGTGCCAGCAGCCTAGGGTGGGGGCTATACGAGCAGTACTTC. It yields the protein CASSLGWGLYEQYF.

The genes are TRBV27 and TRBJ1-1, with 9 nucleotides matching TRBD1. The germline gives CDR1 MNHEY, CDR2 SMNVEV (reference sequence). V gave up 2 bases and J gave up 5 bases; unmatched junction bases: 6. The CDR3 is made up of 15 amino acids. The CDR3 loop is CASSLMGQGLTEAFF. The CDR3 DNA reads as TGTGCCAGCAGTTTAATGGGACAGGGTTTAACTGAAGCTTTCTTT.

The J gene is TRBJ1-2, the V gene TRBV19; 8 bases are a match to TRBD1. V lost 3 bases and J lost 4; bases outside the gene matches: 10. The germline CDR1 and CDR2 sequences are LNHDA and SQIVND (reference sequence). The CDR3 sequence is 16 residues long. CDR3 residues: CASSIVRTGNGYGYTF. The CDR3, as DNA: TGTGCCAGTAGTATTGTGCGGACAGGGAACGGCTATGGCTACACCTTC. The variable domain in full, with the rest retrieved from reference TRBV19 and TRBJ1-2, is DGGITQSPKYLFRKEGQNVTLSCEQNLNHDAMYWYRQDPGQGLRLIYYSQIVNDFQKGDIAEGYSVSREKKESFPLTVTSAQKNPTAFYLCASSIVRTGNGYGYTFGSGTRLTVV.

Concerning this clone itself: The sample carries other DNA sequences with the same CDR3. The chain employs TRBV9 and TRBJ1-2; the match to TRBD1 covers 11 bases. This CDR3 is 15 amino acids long. Germline lookup yields CDR1 SGDLS and CDR2 YYNGEE. The J segment lost 0 bases and the V segment lost 3 bases, leaving 1 base of the junction unmatched. The chain's CDR3 is CASSAGQGANYGYTF. CDR3 DNA: TGTGCCAGCAGCGCGGGACAGGGGGCTAACTATGGCTACACCTTC.

This clone was observed a few times. The rearrangement links TRBV28 to TRBJ1-5, with D unresolved. Per the germline V gene, CDR1 is MDHEN and CDR2 is SYDVKM. V was trimmed by 2 bases and J by 0 bases, leaving 5 bases between them. This CDR3 comprises 14 residues. CDR3 region: CASSLQDSNQPQHF. CDR3 sequence (DNA): TGTGCCAGCAGTTTACAGGATAGCAATCAGCCCCAGCATTTT.

V gene TRBV7-2 combines with J gene TRBJ2-7, with 10 bases lining up with TRBD2. The CDR3 covers 16 residues. V was pared by 1 base and J by 3 bases, with 6 bases of the junction left unmatched. The germline gives CDR1 SGHTA, CDR2 FQGNSA. DNA of the CDR3: TGTGCCAGCAGCTTAGGGTTAGCGGGAGGCCTCTACGAGCAGTACTTC. This codes for CASSLGLAGGLYEQYF. Drawing the rest from reference TRBV7-2 and TRBJ2-7, the complete variable domain is GAGVSQSPSNKVTEKGKDVELRCDPISGHTALYWYRQSLGQGLEFLIYFQGNSAPDKSGLPSDRFSAERTGGSVSTLTIQRTQQEDSAVYLCASSLGLAGGLYEQYFGPGTRLTVT.

The chain combines TRBV6-5 with TRBJ2-2; the D gene is possibly TRBD1 (6 bases). From germline, CDR1 is MNHEY and CDR2 SVGAGI. The germline V and J ends were trimmed by 5 bases and 4 bases, with 14 bases remaining between them. This CDR3 is built from 15 residues. The CDR3 loop is CASSLLTGGTGELFF. For the CDR3, the DNA is TGTGCCAGCAGTCTACTGACAGGAGGCACCGGGGAGCTGTTTTTT.

The chain recombines TRBV4-3 with TRBJ1-1, with 10 bases aligning to TRBD1. CDR1 and CDR2 from the germline V gene are LGHNA and YSLEER. Trimming cost V 5 bases and J 3 bases; bases outside gene matches: 3. CDR3 length: 14 amino acids. CDR3 sequence: CASSLTGGYTEAFF. The CDR3 DNA follows: TGCGCCAGCAGCTTGACAGGGGGCTACACTGAAGCTTTCTTT.

This clone was counted a few times. The CDR3 DNA reads as TGTGCCAGCAGCTTTATTAACTACTCTGGAAACACCATATATTTT. As protein: CASSFINYSGNTIYF. This chain connects TRBV7-2 to TRBJ1-3; D gene uncertain. The CDR3 runs 15 residues. V lost 3 bases, J lost 0 bases, and 9 bases lay in between. Germline CDR1 is SGHTA and CDR2 is FQGNSA.

This clone was seen a few times. The chain employs TRBV4-3 and TRBJ1-1; no definite D call. Germline CDR1 LGHNA, CDR2 YSLEER. With 0 bases removed from V and 6 bases from J, the gap between germline ends came to 14 bases. This CDR3 is built from 15 residues. The CDR3 DNA is TGCGCCAGCAGCCAAGATCTGAGAGGGTGGGCTGAAGCTTTCTTT. Amino acids: CASSQDLRGWAEAFF.

Only a few counts were recorded for this clone. A read error may produce the germline difference seen at one junction end. V gene TRBV7-9 combines with J gene TRBJ2-5; TRBD1 aligns across 7 bases. The germline gives CDR1 SEHNR, CDR2 FQNEAQ (reference sequence). CDR3 length: 12 amino acids. CDR3 DNA: TGTTCCAGCAGAGGGACAGTAGAGACCCAGTACTTC. It encodes CSSRGTVETQYF.

This clone was detected a few times. A read error is possible here, since a much larger clone lies one base away. V and J are TRBV5-1 and TRBJ2-7, with TRBD1 matching 11 bases. The junction had 3 bases not matched to a gene; V was cut back by 4 bases and J by 3 bases. CDR3 size: 14 residues. Germline CDR1 SGHRS, CDR2 YFSETQ. CDR3 amino acids: CASSPGTGGYEQYF. CDR3 DNA: TGCGCCAGCAGCCCCGGGACAGGGGGCTACGAGCAGTACTTC.

The gene calls are TRBV18 and TRBJ2-2; D gene ambiguous. Germline V CDR1 and CDR2: KGHSH, LQKENI. The CDR3 is 15 amino acids. The V and J ends lost 5 bases and 1 base respectively, with 11 bases between them. CDR3 nucleotide sequence: TGTGCCAGCTCATCGGCAGGCATGAACACCGGGGAGCTGTTTTTT. It codes for CASSSAGMNTGELFF.

The chain couples TRBV2 to TRBJ2-7, with 7 bases lining up with TRBD1. The CDR3 runs to 14 residues. J gave up 5 bases and V 5 bases, and 9 bases lay outside the gene matches. Germline loops: CDR1 SNHLY, CDR2 FYNNEI. For the CDR3, the DNA is TGTGCCAGCAGTTTCGGACAGGAAGGCCACGAGCAGTACTTC. Translation gives CASSFGQEGHEQYF.